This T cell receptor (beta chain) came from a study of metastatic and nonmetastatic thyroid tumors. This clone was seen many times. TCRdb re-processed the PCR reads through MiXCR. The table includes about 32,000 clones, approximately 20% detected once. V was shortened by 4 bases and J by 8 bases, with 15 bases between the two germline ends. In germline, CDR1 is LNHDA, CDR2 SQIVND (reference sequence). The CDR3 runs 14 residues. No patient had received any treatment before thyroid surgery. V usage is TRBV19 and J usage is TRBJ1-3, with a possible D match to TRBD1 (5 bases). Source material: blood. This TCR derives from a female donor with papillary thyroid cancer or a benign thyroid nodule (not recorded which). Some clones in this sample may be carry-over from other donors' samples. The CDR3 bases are TGTGCCAGTAGTACCTCATCGAGGGGAGACACCATATATTTT. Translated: CASSTSSRGDTIYF.